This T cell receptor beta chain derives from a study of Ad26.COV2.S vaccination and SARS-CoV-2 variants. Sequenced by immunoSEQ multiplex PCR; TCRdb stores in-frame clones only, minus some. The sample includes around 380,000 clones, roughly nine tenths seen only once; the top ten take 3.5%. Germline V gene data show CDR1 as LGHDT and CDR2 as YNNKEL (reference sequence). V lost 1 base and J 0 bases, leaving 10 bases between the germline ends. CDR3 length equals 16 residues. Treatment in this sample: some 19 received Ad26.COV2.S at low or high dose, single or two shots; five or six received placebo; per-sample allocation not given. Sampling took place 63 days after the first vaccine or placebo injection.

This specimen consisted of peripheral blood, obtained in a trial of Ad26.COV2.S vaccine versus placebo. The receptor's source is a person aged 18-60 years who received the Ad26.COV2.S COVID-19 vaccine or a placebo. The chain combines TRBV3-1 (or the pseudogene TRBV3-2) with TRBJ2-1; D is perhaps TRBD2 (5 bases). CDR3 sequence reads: CASSQVSGSSYNEQFF. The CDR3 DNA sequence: TGTGCCAGCAGCCAAGTTTCGGGGAGCTCCTACAATGAGCAGTTCTTC.